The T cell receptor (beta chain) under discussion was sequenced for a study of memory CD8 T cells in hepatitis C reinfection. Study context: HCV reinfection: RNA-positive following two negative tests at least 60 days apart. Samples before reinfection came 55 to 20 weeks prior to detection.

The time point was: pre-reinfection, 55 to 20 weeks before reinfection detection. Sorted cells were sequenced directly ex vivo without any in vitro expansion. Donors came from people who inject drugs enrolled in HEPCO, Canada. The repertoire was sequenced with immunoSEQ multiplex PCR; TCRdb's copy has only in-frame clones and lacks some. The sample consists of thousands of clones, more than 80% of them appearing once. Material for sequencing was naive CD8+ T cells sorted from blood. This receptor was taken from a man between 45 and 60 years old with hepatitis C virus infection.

CDR3 sequence: CASSYDRGQYEQYF. CDR3 nucleotide sequence: TGTGCCAGCAGTTACGACAGGGGGCAATACGAGCAGTACTTC. The chain combines TRBV6-5 with TRBJ2-7; 10 bases agree with TRBD1. V lost 2 bases and J lost 4; bases outside the gene matches: 2. CDR3 size: 14 residues. The germline V gene encodes CDR1 MNHEY and CDR2 SVGAGI.